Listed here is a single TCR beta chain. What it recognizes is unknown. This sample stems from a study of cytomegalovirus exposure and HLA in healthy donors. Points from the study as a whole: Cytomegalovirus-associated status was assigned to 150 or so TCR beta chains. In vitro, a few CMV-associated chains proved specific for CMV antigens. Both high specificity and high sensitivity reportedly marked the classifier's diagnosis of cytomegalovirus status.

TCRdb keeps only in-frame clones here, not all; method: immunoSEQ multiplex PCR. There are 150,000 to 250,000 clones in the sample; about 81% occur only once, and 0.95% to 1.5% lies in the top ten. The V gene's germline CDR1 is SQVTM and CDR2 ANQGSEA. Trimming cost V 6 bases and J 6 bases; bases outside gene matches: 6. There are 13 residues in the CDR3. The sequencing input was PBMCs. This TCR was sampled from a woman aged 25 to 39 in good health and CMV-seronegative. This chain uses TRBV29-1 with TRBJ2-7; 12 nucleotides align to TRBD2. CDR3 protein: CSVAGLAGSEQYF. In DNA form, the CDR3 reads TGCAGCGTGGCCGGACTAGCGGGGTCCGAGCAGTACTTC.